What follows are 26 T cell receptor beta chains derived from one specimen sequenced in a study of blood T cells in healthy people across ages. Through a sample-barcoded 5' primer and a J-beta primer mix, a second PCR was run for roughly 6 to 12 cycles. TCRdb passed the 5' RACE reads through MiXCR, listing each CDR3 protein once. The sample contains around 800,000 distinct CDR3 sequences, around half of which appear only once. The sample comprised blood. All receptors derive from a man aged 80 or over in good health.

The V and J genes are TRBV19 and TRBJ2-7; possibly TRBD2 for D (6 bases). Trimming stripped 4 bases from V and 6 bases from J, with 13 bases between. The CDR3 is 13 residues long. CDR1 is LNHDA, CDR2 SQIVND, per germline (reference sequence). The CDR3 sequence is CASSTSSVGEQYF. The CDR3 DNA is TGTGCCAGTAGTACCTCTAGCGTTGGCGAGCAGTACTTC.

This clonotype was detected a few times. The V gene is TRBV7-2, the J gene TRBJ2-1; tentatively, D is TRBD2 (6 bases). The germline V gene has CDR1 SGHTA and CDR2 FQGNSA. Trimming removed 3 bases from V and 12 bases from J, with 15 bases in between. CDR3 length: 13 residues. CDR3: CASSFQLRGAQFF. The CDR3 DNA reads TGTGCCAGCAGCTTTCAACTGCGGGGCGCGCAGTTCTTC.

The chain employs TRBV7-9 and TRBJ2-5, with D possibly matching TRBD1 (7 bases). This CDR3 region has 14 residues. The germline V gene has CDR1 SEHNR and CDR2 FQNEAQ (reference sequence). V dropped 6 bases and J dropped 11 bases, with 22 bases sitting between them. The CDR3 DNA reads TGTGCCAGCAGACCTACAGGGGAGGTGGGGGAGCAGTACTTC. Translating gives CASRPTGEVGEQYF.

V usage is TRBV20-1 and J usage is TRBJ2-1; 9 positions agree with TRBD2. With 6 bases clipped from V and 1 base from J, the junction kept 16 bases outside the gene matches. The CDR3 length is 18 residues. Germline V lookup: CDR1 DFQATT, CDR2 SNEGSKA (reference sequence). This CDR3 reads CSAHRQGTSGRSYNEQFF. The CDR3 DNA sequence: TGCAGTGCCCACCGACAGGGAACTAGCGGGCGTTCCTACAATGAGCAGTTCTTC.

To note about this clonotype: A much larger clone sits a single nucleotide away, making a read error possible. This chain connects TRBV28 to TRBJ2-7; D may match TRBD1 or TRBD2 (5 bases each). The J call may be mistaken, given a closer DNA end match to TRBJ2-1. The CDR3 sequence is 12 residues long. Per the germline V gene, CDR1 is MDHEN and CDR2 is SYDVKM. The CDR3 sequence is CASSFGTYEQFF. CDR3 coding DNA: TGTGCCAGCAGTTTCGGGACCTACGAGCAGTTCTTC.

This sequence joins TRBV7-9 and TRBJ2-1; maybe TRBD2 (6 bases). This CDR3 region has 18 residues. Trimming took off 1 base at V and 4 bases at J, with 20 bases between the two ends. Germline V gene sequence: CDR1 SEHNR, CDR2 FQNEAQ (reference sequence). This CDR3 reads CASSLGLRSGSQYNEQFF. CDR3 bases: TGTGCCAGCAGCTTAGGACTACGGAGCGGGTCACAATACAATGAGCAGTTCTTC. Full variable domain (rest looked up from reference TRBV7-9 and TRBJ2-1): DTGVSQNPRHKITKRGQNVTFRCDPISEHNRLYWYRQTLGQGPEFLTYFQNEAQLEKSRLLSDRFSAERPKGSFSTLEIQRTEQGDSAMYLCASSLGLRSGSQYNEQFFGPGTRLTVL.

In DNA form, the CDR3 reads TGTGCTAGTGGTTTCGCACCCCGAGCGGCGGCTAGCGGGAGCCCGAACATGAACACCGGGGAGCTGTTTTTT. Translation: CASGFAPRAAASGSPNMNTGELFF. The rearrangement joins TRBV12-5 to TRBJ2-2; 10 nucleotides line up with TRBD2. Germline V gives CDR1 LGHNT, CDR2 FRNRAP. V shed 3 bases, J shed 1 base, and the junction held 26 bases outside the gene matches. The CDR3 has 24 residues.

In this sample, this clonotype turned up many times. The V and J genes are TRBV15 and TRBJ2-7; the D call may be TRBD1 or TRBD2 (5 bases each). Trimming pared 2 bases from V and 3 bases from J, leaving 14 bases between. The CDR3 consists of 15 residues. CDR1 and CDR2 (germline): LNHNV, YYDKDF (reference sequence). The CDR3 nucleotides are TGTGCCACCAGCAGAATGAGGGGACCCCTCTACGAGCAGTACTTC. Amino acid sequence: CATSRMRGPLYEQYF.

The chain employs TRBV9 and TRBJ2-7; maybe TRBD1 (5 bases). The CDR3 is 15 amino acids. The V end was cut by 1 base, the J end by 4 bases, with 15 bases between. CDR1 and CDR2 (germline): SGDLS, YYNGEE. The CDR3 sequence is CASSVWGDLGYEQYF. The CDR3 coding sequence is TGTGCCAGCAGCGTATGGGGCGACCTAGGGTACGAGCAGTACTTC.

In its sample, this clonotype was seen once. The chain couples TRBV6-5 to TRBJ1-6; D is possibly TRBD1 (5 bases). CDR1 and CDR2 from the germline V gene are MNHEY and SVGAGI. Between the trimmed V and J ends, which lost 0 bases and 8 bases, there was a span of 14 bases. There are 16 residues in the CDR3. The CDR3, as DNA: TGTGCCAGCAGTTACTCATCGGGACCTCTCCATTCACCCCTCCACTTT. Translated, it gives CASSYSSGPLHSPLHF.

This clonotype showed up just a few times. The rearrangement links TRBV20-1 to TRBJ2-3; D not resolved. The CDR3 covers 13 residues. Per the germline V gene, CDR1 is DFQATT and CDR2 is SNEGSKA (reference sequence). V lost 4 bases and J 2 bases, leaving 10 bases between the germline ends. The DNA for the CDR3 is TGCAGTGCTAAAGACACAATCACAGATACGCAGTATTTT. Translating gives CSAKDTITDTQYF.

V gene TRBV6-6 combines with J gene TRBJ2-7; 10 nucleotides line up with TRBD1. The CDR3 has 13 residues. CDR1 and CDR2 from the germline V gene are MNHNY and SVGAGI (reference sequence). The V segment lost 4 bases and the J segment 3 bases; nucleotides outside the gene matches: 0. The CDR3 DNA reads as TGTGCCAGCAGTTGGGACAGGGGCTACGAGCAGTACTTC. The encoded protein is CASSWDRGYEQYF.

CDR3 protein: CSARGAGGVYEQYF. The CDR3 nucleotides are TGCAGCGCCCGGGGGGCGGGAGGTGTGTACGAGCAGTACTTC. V is TRBV29-1 and J is TRBJ2-7, with 8 bases matching TRBD2. J was trimmed by 4 bases and V by 7 bases; bases with no gene match: 12. Per the germline V gene, CDR1 is SQVTM and CDR2 is ANQGSEA. The CDR3 is 14 amino acids.

Only a few counts were recorded for this clonotype. V gene TRBV7-8 combines with J gene TRBJ2-1; no definite D call. Germline CDR1 reads SGHVS; CDR2 reads FQNEAQ. The CDR3 length is 17 residues. Trimming took 0 bases from V and 5 from J, leaving 17 bases between them. The CDR3 reads CASSLAIWSSGHNEQFF. The CDR3 coding sequence is TGTGCCAGCAGCTTAGCGATCTGGTCTTCCGGCCACAATGAGCAGTTCTTC.

Regarding this clonotype: The junction departs from the called germline gene at one end, perhaps through a read error. DNA of the CDR3: TGTGCCAGCAGCAATGGCCCTAGCGGGAGGGCCGAAGATGCGCAGTATTTT. This sequence encodes CASSNGPSGRAEDAQYF. The chain links TRBV7-9 to TRBJ2-3; the match to TRBD2 covers 12 bases. The CDR3 is 17 amino acids. Per the germline V gene, CDR1 is SEHNR and CDR2 is FQNEAQ (reference sequence).

This clonotype has more than one count but fewer than ten. This rearrangement joins TRBV5-1 to TRBJ2-5; 8 nucleotides match TRBD2. The V segment lost 4 bases and the J segment 2 bases; nucleotides outside the gene matches: 16. Germline V lookup: CDR1 SGHRS, CDR2 YFSETQ. The CDR3 consists of 18 residues. CDR3 coding DNA: TGCGCCAGCAGCGGCCTGCCACCGGGACTAGGGATTCAAGAGACCCAGTACTTC. Translated, it gives CASSGLPPGLGIQETQYF.

This chain uses TRBV6-6 with TRBJ1-5, with 9 bases identical to TRBD1. Germline CDR1 is MNHNY and CDR2 is SVGAGI (reference sequence). The CDR3 runs to 17 residues. The J segment lost 2 bases and the V segment lost 3 bases, leaving 8 bases of the junction unmatched. The CDR3 sequence is CASSYPGQGTGNQPQHF. CDR3 sequence (DNA): TGTGCCAGCAGTTATCCGGGACAGGGTACGGGCAATCAGCCCCAGCATTTT.

The V gene is TRBV20-1, the J gene TRBJ1-5; no clear D gene. The CDR3 covers 13 residues. CDR1 DFQATT and CDR2 SNEGSKA come from the germline V gene (reference sequence). V dropped 5 bases and J dropped 2 bases, with 10 bases sitting between them. CDR3 in DNA: TGCAGTGCTCGGCCCTTGGGCAATCAGCCCCAGCATTTT. This translates into CSARPLGNQPQHF.

This clonotype was observed a few times. The J gene is TRBJ1-2, the V gene TRBV29-1, with a tentative D call TRBD1 (5 bases). The V gene's germline CDR1 is SQVTM and CDR2 ANQGSEA. CDR3 length equals 15 residues. The V end lost 2 bases, the J end lost 5 bases, and 18 bases lay between the germline ends. CDR3 nucleotide sequence: TGCAGCGTTGAATCGAGGGCTCTCAGGGATTATGGCTACACCTTC. Amino acids: CSVESRALRDYGYTF.

This sequence joins TRBV12-3 or TRBV12-4 and TRBJ2-3; D unclear. Deletions cut 3 bases from V and 14 bases from J, with 18 bases between. The CDR3 has 13 residues. CDR3 sequence: CASSLFSNRYAYF. The CDR3 DNA is TGTGCCAGCAGTTTGTTCTCAAACAGATACGCGTATTTT.

The chain recombines TRBV12-3 or TRBV12-4 with TRBJ2-4; a possible D gene is TRBD2 (6 bases). The tail of the sequence fits TRBJ2-7 better, so the J call may be wrong. The CDR3 runs 14 residues. CDR3 DNA sequence: TGTGCCAGCAGTTTAGCCGCCGGGAGCCACGAGCAGTACTTC. It yields the protein CASSLAAGSHEQYF.

This clonotype has more than one count but fewer than ten. The CDR3 reads CASSFQGSPYNEQFF. The CDR3 nucleotides are TGCGCCAGCAGCTTTCAGGGCTCCCCGTACAATGAGCAGTTCTTC. The chain combines TRBV5-1 with TRBJ2-1; possible D gene TRBD1, 5 bases. CDR3 length: 15 amino acids. The germline V and J ends were trimmed by 2 bases and 4 bases, with 13 bases remaining between them. Germline loops: CDR1 SGHRS, CDR2 YFSETQ.

Concerning this clonotype itself: The conserved phenylalanine or tryptophan is not found at the CDR3 terminus, so this likely reflects a read error. The rearrangement joins TRBV2 to TRBJ2-3; a possible D gene is TRBD2 (5 bases). Germline assignment: CDR1 SNHLY and CDR2 FYNNEI. The CDR3 spans 15 residues. V lost 3 bases, J lost 0 bases, and 10 bases lay in between. This CDR3 is CASSEDSQSTDTQYS. The DNA for the CDR3 is TGTGCCAGCAGTGAGGACTCCCAAAGCACAGATACGCAGTATTCT.

The DNA for the CDR3 is TGTGCCAGCAGTTACTCCGGCGGGGCCTACTCTGGGGCCAACGTCCTGACTTTC. It specifies CASSYSGGAYSGANVLTF. This sequence joins TRBV6-5 and TRBJ2-6, with TRBD2 as a possible D gene (6 bases). The CDR3 sequence is 18 residues long. The ends were cut back, 0 bases at V and 0 bases at J, with 12 bases in the middle. From germline, CDR1 is MNHEY and CDR2 SVGAGI.

V usage is TRBV29-1 and J usage is TRBJ1-5; TRBD1 agrees at 7 bases. Germline assignment: CDR1 SQVTM and CDR2 ANQGSEA. The CDR3 is 13 amino acids. The trim removed 4 bases at V and 6 bases at J, leaving 6 bases unmatched. CDR3 in amino acids: CSVGAGGAQPQHF. The DNA of the CDR3 is TGCAGCGTTGGGGCAGGGGGGGCTCAGCCCCAGCATTTT. Combining the CDR3 with reference TRBV29-1 and TRBJ1-5 gives the whole variable domain SAVISQKPSRDICQRGTSLTIQCQVDSQVTMMFWYRQQPGQSLTLIATANQGSEATYESGFVIDKFPISRPNLTFSTLTVSNMSPEDSSIYLCSVGAGGAQPQHFGDGTRLSIL.

V and J are TRBV20-1 and TRBJ2-1; D is ambiguous. This CDR3 is built from 12 residues. Germline V CDR1 and CDR2: DFQATT, SNEGSKA (reference sequence). V was pared by 3 bases and J by 7 bases, with 10 bases between. CDR3 in DNA: TGCAGTGCTAGCGGTCCGTCGAATGAGCAGTTCTTC. It encodes CSASGPSNEQFF.